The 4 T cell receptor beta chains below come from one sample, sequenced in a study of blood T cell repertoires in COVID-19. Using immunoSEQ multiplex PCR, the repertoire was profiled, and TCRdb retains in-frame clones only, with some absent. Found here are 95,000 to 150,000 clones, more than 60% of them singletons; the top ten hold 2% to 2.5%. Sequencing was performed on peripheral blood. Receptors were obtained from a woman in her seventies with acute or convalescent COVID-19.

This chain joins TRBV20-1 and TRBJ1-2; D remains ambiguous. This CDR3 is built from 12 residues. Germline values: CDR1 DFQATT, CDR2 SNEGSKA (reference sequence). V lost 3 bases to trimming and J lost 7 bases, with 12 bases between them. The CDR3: CSASEVYRGYTF. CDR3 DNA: TGCAGTGCTAGTGAAGTCTACCGTGGCTACACCTTC.

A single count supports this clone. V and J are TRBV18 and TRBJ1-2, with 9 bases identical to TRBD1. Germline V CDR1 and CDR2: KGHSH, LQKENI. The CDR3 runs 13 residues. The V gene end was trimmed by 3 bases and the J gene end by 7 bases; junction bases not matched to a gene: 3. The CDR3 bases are TGTGCCAGCTCACCCGGGACAGGGTTTGGCTACACCTTC. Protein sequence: CASSPGTGFGYTF.

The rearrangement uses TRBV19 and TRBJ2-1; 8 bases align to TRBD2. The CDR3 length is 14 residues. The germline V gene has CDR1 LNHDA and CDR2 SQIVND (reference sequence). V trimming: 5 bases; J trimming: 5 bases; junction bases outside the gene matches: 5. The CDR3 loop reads CASSPGGLNNEQFF. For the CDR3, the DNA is TGTGCCAGTAGTCCGGGGGGGCTCAACAATGAGCAGTTCTTC.

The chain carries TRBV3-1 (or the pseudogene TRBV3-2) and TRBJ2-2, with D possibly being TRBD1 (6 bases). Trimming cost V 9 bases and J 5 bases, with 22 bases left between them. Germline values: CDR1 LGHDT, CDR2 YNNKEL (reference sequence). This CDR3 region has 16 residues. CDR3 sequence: CASRGLGGRRTGELFF. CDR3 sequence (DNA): TGTGCCAGTCGAGGGCTAGGGGGACGGCGGACCGGGGAGCTGTTTTTT.